This T cell receptor beta chain was captured by sequencing in a study of radiotherapy plus CTLA-4 blockade in lung cancer. This clone was found a few times. Measured with immunoSEQ multiplex PCR; TCRdb has only the in-frame clones, and not every one. This table has over 100,000 clones, roughly 80% appearing once. The J segment lost 4 bases and the V segment lost 5 bases, leaving 4 bases of the junction unmatched. This CDR3 has 13 residues. Germline V gene lookup returns CDR1 SNHLY and CDR2 FYNNEI. This receptor was taken from a human donor with non-small cell lung cancer that progressed on radiotherapy plus ipilimumab. Some clones in this sample may be carry-over from other donors' samples. The gene calls are TRBV2 and TRBJ1-2; 7 positions agree with TRBD1. This specimen consisted of peripheral blood, obtained from a patient treated with radiotherapy plus ipilimumab. This CDR3 is CASSMTGPYGYTF. The CDR3 DNA sequence: TGTGCCAGCAGTATGACAGGGCCCTATGGCTACACCTTC.